This T cell receptor beta chain came from a study of CD8 T cells in Susac syndrome. An input of roughly 0.5 to 1 ug of RNA was subjected to reverse transcription using random hexamers. In TCRdb, the immunoSEQ multiplex PCR reads were re-called with MiXCR into one record per CDR3 protein. The sample yields approximately 150,000 distinct CDR3 sequences, approximately 93% seen once. Note on this clonotype: The antigen is undetermined.

CDR1 and CDR2 (germline): DFQATT, SNEGSKA (reference sequence). Trimming pared 5 bases from V and 2 bases from J, leaving 1 base between. This CDR3 contains 10 residues. Study-level findings and limits: Only a relatively small number of individuals were included in the TCR sequencing and HLA analysis.

The chain carries TRBV20-1 and TRBJ1-5; no definite D call. Sample: CD4+ T cells from PBMCs. The receptor was derived from a human donor in good health. CDR3 region: CSAGNQPQHF. CDR3 sequence (DNA): TGCAGTGCTGGCAATCAGCCCCAGCATTTT.